This entry lists 31 T cell receptor beta chains sequenced from one sample in a study of CXCR3-negative and CXCR3-positive naive CD8 T cells (dated by TCRdb to between 2019 and 2020). TCRdb shows the sequencer as NextSeq 550. The Human TCR Profiling Kit (MiLaboratory) was used to make UMI-labeled 5' RACE TRB cDNA libraries. TCRdb reprocessed the reads; each CDR3 protein sequence makes one entry, and DNA is unavailable. This sample's listing comprises roughly 39,000 distinct CDR3 sequences. Of the sample, roughly a tenth is held by the ten largest clones. Sequencing was done on a sample of memory CD8+ T cells from blood. This sample's cell subset or site label indicates: conventional CD8+ memory T cells (TMEM), sorted as controls. The receptors derive from a human donor in good health. Some clones in this sample may be carry-over from other donors' samples.

The CDR3 sequence: CASSLVMGPAYNEQFF. The genes are TRBV5-4 and TRBJ2-1; TCRdb outputs TRBD1, but without DNA this stays unchecked. Germline V gives CDR1 SGHNT, CDR2 YYREEE (reference sequence). The CDR3 extends over 16 amino acids.

J is TRBJ1-2 and V is TRBV4-2; TCRdb names TRBD1, which stays unverified in the absence of DNA. This CDR3 spans 15 amino acids. Germline assignment: CDR1 LGHNA and CDR2 YNFKEQ. The CDR3: CASSQDPGTGISYTF.

V usage is TRBV28 and J usage is TRBJ1-4. This CDR3 spans 17 amino acids. CDR1 is MDHEN, CDR2 SYDVKM, per germline. CDR3 residues: CASSLWREGASNEKLFF.

V and J are TRBV20-1 and TRBJ2-7; TCRdb selects TRBD1, and the lack of DNA leaves this call unchecked. The germline CDR1 and CDR2 sequences are DFQATT and SNEGSKA (reference sequence). The CDR3 is made up of 12 amino acids. Here the CDR3 reads CSATGQSYEQYF.

V is TRBV4-1 and J is TRBJ2-1; the TCRdb call, TRBD1, lacks DNA for checking. Germline V gene sequence: CDR1 MGHRA, CDR2 YSYEKL. The CDR3 sequence is 14 residues long. The CDR3 protein is CASSPIPGGNEQFF.

V gene TRBV5-1 combines with J gene TRBJ1-5. This CDR3 is built from 15 residues. CDR1 and CDR2 from the germline V gene are SGHRS and YFSETQ. CDR3: CASSSGDMSNQPQHF.

The chain is built from TRBV12-3 or TRBV12-4 and TRBJ2-1; TCRdb selects TRBD1, and the lack of DNA leaves this call unchecked. This CDR3 contains 13 residues. CDR3 sequence: CASSLKGWNEQFF.

The chain couples TRBV28 to TRBJ1-2; TCRdb's D call, TRBD1, is unchecked because there is no DNA. The CDR3 runs 15 residues. Germline lookup yields CDR1 MDHEN and CDR2 SYDVKM. CDR3 in amino acids: CASSLQRGRDYGYTF.

The V gene is TRBV6-5, the J gene TRBJ2-3; TCRdb's assignment of TRBD1 cannot be checked, as there is no DNA. The CDR3 totals 15 residues. The V gene's germline CDR1 is MNHEY and CDR2 SVGAGI. The CDR3 sequence is CASSPGHPSTDTQYF.

The chain carries TRBV19 and TRBJ2-2. The CDR3 sequence is 14 residues long. CDR1 is LNHDA and CDR2 is SQIVND in the germline V gene (reference sequence). CDR3 protein: CASSVGSDTGELFF.

The chain has TRBV6-4 and TRBJ1-5; checking the TCRdb D call of TRBD1 is not possible without DNA. The CDR3 covers 14 residues. Germline CDR1 and CDR2: MRHNA and SNTAGT. The CDR3: CASSDTLDSQPQHF.

The CDR3 here is CASSYAGAGTEAFF. The chain combines TRBV5-6 with TRBJ1-1; the D call of TRBD1 rests on TCRdb alone, since no DNA is present to check it. The CDR3 length is 14 residues. Per germline, CDR1 SGHDT and CDR2 YYEEEE. The full variable domain, completed using reference TRBV5-6 and TRBJ1-1, is DAGVTQSPTHLIKTRGQQVTLRCSPKSGHDTVSWYQQALGQGPQFIFQYYEEEERQRGNFPDRFSGHQFPNYSSELNVNALLLGDSALYLCASSYAGAGTEAFFGQGTRLTVV.

The chain is built from TRBV7-2 and TRBJ2-7; as DNA is missing, the TRBD1 call by TCRdb cannot be tested. Per the germline V gene, CDR1 is SGHTA and CDR2 is FQGNSA. The CDR3 spans 16 residues. The CDR3 reads CASSFSGTGYSYEQYF.

V usage is TRBV24-1 and J usage is TRBJ1-2; without DNA, the TCRdb call of TRBD1 cannot be checked. The germline gives CDR1 KGHDR, CDR2 SFDVKD. This CDR3 region has 13 residues. The CDR3 spells CATSDLGATGYTF.

The chain has TRBV29-1 and TRBJ2-3. The length of the CDR3 is 13 residues. Germline CDR1 SQVTM, CDR2 ANQGSEA. CDR3 in amino acids: CSAKTWGADTQYF.

This chain uses TRBV20-1 with TRBJ1-1. Germline V gives CDR1 DFQATT, CDR2 SNEGSKA (reference sequence). The CDR3 totals 12 residues. The CDR3 is CSARDGRAEAFF.

The J gene is TRBJ1-1, the V gene TRBV6-5; TCRdb's assignment of TRBD1 cannot be checked, as there is no DNA. The CDR3 is 14 amino acids. Germline V gene data show CDR1 as MNHEY and CDR2 as SVGAGI. This CDR3 is CASSVGTGGTEAFF.

This chain connects TRBV7-2 to TRBJ2-3; without DNA, the TCRdb call of TRBD2 cannot be checked. From germline, CDR1 is SGHTA and CDR2 FQGNSA. The CDR3 totals 16 residues. CDR3 sequence reads: CASSLASSGGTDTQYF.

The chain has TRBV7-9 and TRBJ2-5; lacking DNA, the TRBD2 call made by TCRdb goes unchecked. The CDR3 totals 15 residues. Germline V gene data show CDR1 as SEHNR and CDR2 as FQNEAQ (reference sequence). The CDR3 sequence is CASEAKASGKETQYF.

The rearrangement links TRBV4-1 to TRBJ2-3; the TRBD2 assignment by TCRdb is unverifiable without DNA. The CDR3 sequence is 15 residues long. Germline assignment: CDR1 MGHRA and CDR2 YSYEKL. CDR3 amino acids: CASSGGTISEGTQYF.

This chain uses TRBV20-1 with TRBJ2-7; as DNA is missing, the TRBD2 call by TCRdb cannot be tested. Germline CDR1 reads DFQATT; CDR2 reads SNEGSKA (reference sequence). The CDR3 contains 13 residues. CDR3 region: CSARVRAAYEQYF.

The genes are TRBV6-2 or TRBV6-3 and TRBJ1-1. Germline-derived CDR1 and CDR2 are MNHEY and SVGEGT. This CDR3 comprises 11 residues. The CDR3 loop is CASSVGFQVFF.

This chain links TRBV7-9 with TRBJ1-1; absent DNA, TCRdb's TRBD1 call cannot be checked. Germline V gene lookup returns CDR1 SEHNR and CDR2 FQNEAQ (reference sequence). The CDR3 extends over 13 amino acids. This chain's CDR3 is CASSLATQGAAFF.

The V and J genes are TRBV7-8 and TRBJ2-1; without DNA, the TCRdb call of TRBD2 cannot be checked. Germline CDR1 reads SGHVS; CDR2 reads FQNEAQ. The CDR3 totals 15 residues. CDR3 sequence reads: CASNTLAGRYNEQFF.

The CDR3 is CASSWDRDEKLFF. The chain has TRBV27 and TRBJ1-4; no DNA is available, so the TRBD1 call from TCRdb remains unchecked. CDR3 length: 13 amino acids. Germline V gives CDR1 MNHEY, CDR2 SMNVEV (reference sequence). The variable domain in full, completed from reference TRBV27 and TRBJ1-4, reads EAQVTQNPRYLITVTGKKLTVTCSQNMNHEYMSWYRQDPGLGLRQIYYSMNVEVTDKGDVPEGYKVSRKEKRNFPLILESPSPNQTSLYFCASSWDRDEKLFFGSGTQLSVL.

This chain's CDR3 is CTSSPRTGGNGDKAFF. The chain recombines TRBV1 with TRBJ1-1; TCRdb indicates TRBD1, and absent DNA this call remains unverified. TRBV1 is a pseudogene segment. The length of the CDR3 is 16 residues.

The chain combines TRBV11-3 with TRBJ2-5; TCRdb's D gene call, TRBD2, goes unchecked for lack of DNA. Germline values: CDR1 SGHNT, CDR2 YENEEA. This CDR3 region has 17 residues. The CDR3 region is CASSLSVVAEYQETQYF.

CDR3 region: CASSQSKPNEKLFF. The V and J genes are TRBV6-5 and TRBJ1-4. The CDR3 consists of 14 residues. Germline V CDR1 and CDR2: MNHEY, SVGAGI.

This sequence joins TRBV29-1 and TRBJ2-5; there is no DNA to check the TCRdb D call of TRBD1. The germline CDR1 and CDR2 sequences are SQVTM and ANQGSEA. The length of the CDR3 is 13 residues. The CDR3 sequence: CSVMTGGQETQYF.

The rearrangement uses TRBV28 and TRBJ2-7; TCRdb designates TRBD1, a call that cannot be tested without DNA. The V gene's germline CDR1 is MDHEN and CDR2 SYDVKM. The CDR3 is 12 residues long. The CDR3 region is CASDTGFYEQYF.

V is TRBV9 and J is TRBJ2-7; there is no DNA to check the TCRdb D call of TRBD1. The CDR3 contains 14 residues. Germline V lookup: CDR1 SGDLS, CDR2 YYNGEE. CDR3 residues: CASSVGRGGYEQYF.